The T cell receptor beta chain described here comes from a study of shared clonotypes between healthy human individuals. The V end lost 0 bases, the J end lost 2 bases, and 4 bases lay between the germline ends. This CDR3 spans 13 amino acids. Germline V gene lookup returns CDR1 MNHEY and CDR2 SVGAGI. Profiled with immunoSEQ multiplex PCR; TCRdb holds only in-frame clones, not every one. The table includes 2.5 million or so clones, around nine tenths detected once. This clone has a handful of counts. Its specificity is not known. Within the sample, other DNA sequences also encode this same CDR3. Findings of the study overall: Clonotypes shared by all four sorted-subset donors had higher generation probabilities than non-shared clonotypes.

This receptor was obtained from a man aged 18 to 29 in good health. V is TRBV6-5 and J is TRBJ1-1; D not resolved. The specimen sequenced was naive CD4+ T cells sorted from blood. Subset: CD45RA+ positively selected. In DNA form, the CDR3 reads TGTGCCAGCAGTTACTCCAGAAACACTGAAGCTTTCTTT. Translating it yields CASSYSRNTEAFF.